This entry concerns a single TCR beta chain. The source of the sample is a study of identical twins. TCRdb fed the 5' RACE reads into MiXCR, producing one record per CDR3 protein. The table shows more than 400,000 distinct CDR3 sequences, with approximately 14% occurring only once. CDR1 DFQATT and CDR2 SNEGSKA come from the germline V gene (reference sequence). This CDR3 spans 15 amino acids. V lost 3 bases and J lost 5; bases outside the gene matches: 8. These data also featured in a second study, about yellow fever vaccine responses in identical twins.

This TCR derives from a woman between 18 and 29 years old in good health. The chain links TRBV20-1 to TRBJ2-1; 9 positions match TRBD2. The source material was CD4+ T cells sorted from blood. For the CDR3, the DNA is TGCAGTGCTAGCGTTTCTAGCGGGATCCACAATGAGCAGTTCTTC. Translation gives CSASVSSGIHNEQFF.